This T cell receptor (beta chain) was profiled in a study of identical twins. In TCRdb, the 5' RACE reads were re-called with MiXCR into one record per CDR3 protein. Among 500,000 to 600,000 distinct CDR3 sequences listed, roughly a fifth were seen once. The ends lost 3 bases at V and 10 bases at J; junction bases unmatched: 8. This CDR3 comprises 15 residues. Looked up from germline, CDR1 is KGHSH and CDR2 is LQKENI. The same data also contributed to another study, on T cells expressing NK-cell markers. From that report: There were seven HCMV-seropositive donors and one seronegative donor among the eight sequenced.

The sequenced material came from CD4+ T cells sorted from blood. This TCR was recovered from a woman younger than 35 in good health. The chain has TRBV18 and TRBJ1-6; 8 nucleotides align to TRBD1. The CDR3 DNA is TGTGCCAGCTCACCTAACAGGGGGATCTACTCACCCCTCCACTTT. This sequence encodes CASSPNRGIYSPLHF.